The entry below describes one T cell receptor beta chain. Its target is unknown. TCRdb's table, derived via immunoSEQ multiplex PCR, lists solely in-frame clones and lacks some. The table lists some 80,000 clones, around 84% of them singletons, with 7.3% in the top ten. These data come from a study of OX40 agonist ivuxolimab in advanced cancers. Germline-derived CDR1 and CDR2 are SEHNR and FQNEAQ (reference sequence). Trimming shortened V by 5 bases and J by 10 bases, and 9 bases separated the two germline ends. The CDR3 is made up of 11 amino acids. The study, taken as a whole, reports: In general, CD8+ T cells held more expanded clones than CD4+ did, on average.

People who had autoimmune disease history or systemic immunosuppression were excluded. Sequencing used CD4+ or CD8+ T cells sorted from blood, obtained in a trial of the OX40 agonist ivuxolimab. This TCR derives from an adult with an advanced solid tumor such as melanoma, head and neck, liver or kidney cancer. V gene TRBV7-9 combines with J gene TRBJ2-1; no firm D call. CDR3 DNA sequence: TGTGCCAGCAGCAAGATTTGGGAGCAGTTCTTC. It translates to CASSKIWEQFF.